This TCR beta chain was identified during a study of T cell repertoires in cytomegalovirus infection. Note on this clonotype: The antigen is undetermined.

The study, taken as a whole, reports: Accumulated public TCR beta family frequency recognized individuals carrying CMV together with the relevant HLA.

TCRdb re-called the reads through MiXCR, storing one row per CDR3 protein. The sample holds roughly 170,000 distinct CDR3 sequences; about 20% are singletons and the top ten take 25%. V gave up 2 bases and J gave up 3 bases; unmatched junction bases: 4. Germline CDR1 and CDR2: MNHEY and SVGAGI. CDR3 length equals 14 residues. The specimen was CD8+ T cells from cultured PBMCs, collected from culture after CMV antigen stimulation. The receptor was isolated from a human donor in good health (CMV status not recorded). Some clones in this sample may be carry-over from other donors' samples. The chain combines TRBV6-5 with TRBJ2-7; 7 bases map to TRBD1. The CDR3 DNA follows: TGTGCCAGCAGTTACCAGACAGGGAGCTACGAGCAGTACTTC. Translating it yields CASSYQTGSYEQYF.